Listed below are T cell receptor beta chains from one sample, sequenced in a study of CD8 T cells in ankylosing spondylitis. TCRdb redid the calling of the 5' RACE reads with MiXCR, one entry per CDR3 protein. This table holds some 240,000 distinct CDR3 sequences, more than 15% found once. Specimen: blood, either unsorted or a sorted T cell fraction (not recorded which). Receptors originate from a male donor with ankylosing spondylitis or in good health (not recorded which). The CDR3 runs from the conserved cysteine through the conserved F or W. Fields, in order: CDR3 DNA, CDR3 protein, clone size, V gene, D gene, J gene. D genes are given only for firm matches. Clone size is stated in some rows and not others, as once, few, many or a class when expanded.

TGTGCCAGCAGCGCAGACAGGGGGTATGAGAACACTGAAGCTTTCTTT CASSADRGYENTEAFF many TRBV7-2 TRBD1 TRBJ1-1
TGTGCCAGCAGCCCTGCTGACGGGCCCGTCTACAATGAGCAGTTCTTC CASSPADGPVYNEQFF few TRBV7-9 NA TRBJ2-1
TGCGCCAGCAGCTGGACGGACAGAGTTTCTAGCACAGATACGCAGTATTTT CASSWTDRVSSTDTQYF NA TRBV5-1 NA TRBJ2-3
TGTGTCCTCGAGCAACCCGGTACCGGGGAGCTGTTTTTT CVLEQPGTGELFF NA TRBV7-7 NA TRBJ2-2
TGCAGCGCCGGGCTAGACTACCAGCAGTACTTC CSAGLDYQQYF NA TRBV29-1 NA TRBJ2-7
TGTGCCAGCAGCTTACCCGTGTCCGGGATCTACGAGCAGTACTTC CASSLPVSGIYEQYF few TRBV7-8 NA TRBJ2-7
TGTGCCAGCAGCTTAGAAGTTTTGGGGGCCAACGTCCTGACTTTC CASSLEVLGANVLTF NA TRBV7-8 NA TRBJ2-6
TGTGCCAGCAGCTTAGCGGTCGTACAGGGCGATAATGAAAAACTGTTTTTT CASSLAVVQGDNEKLFF NA TRBV7-8 NA TRBJ1-4
TGCAGCGTAACTAGCAGCTACGAGCAGTACTTC CSVTSSYEQYF few TRBV29-1 NA TRBJ2-7
TGTGCCAGCAGTCCGACAGGGATCTATGGCTACACCTTC CASSPTGIYGYTF NA TRBV12-3/TRBV12-4 TRBD1 TRBJ1-2
TGTGCCAGCACCCGGTATGACATTGGGACTGAAGCTTTCTTT CASTRYDIGTEAFF NA TRBV9 NA TRBJ1-1
TGTGCCAGCAGCCAAGATCCGGGTTGGGAGCAGTACTTC CASSQDPGWEQYF few TRBV3-1 NA TRBJ2-7
TGCGCCAGCAGCTTGGATCTAGCGGGAGCGGATACGCAGTATTTT CASSLDLAGADTQYF NA TRBV5-1 TRBD2 TRBJ2-3
TGCGCCAGCAGCCGGGCAGACGGGAATGAGCAGTTCTTC CASSRADGNEQFF few TRBV4-3 NA TRBJ2-1
TGTGCCAGCAGCCGTGTACTACCCAATGAGCAGTTCTTC CASSRVLPNEQFF NA TRBV11-2 NA TRBJ2-1
TGTGCCAGCAGCTCCCCCACTAGCGGGAGGGCAGATACGCAGTATTTT CASSSPTSGRADTQYF NA TRBV7-3 TRBD2 TRBJ2-3
TGTGCCAGCAGTCTCAGGGTAACCTACGAGCAGTACTTC CASSLRVTYEQYF many TRBV27 NA TRBJ2-7
TGTGCCAGCAGAAAACCGGGACACCTCCAAGAGACCCAGTACTTC CASRKPGHLQETQYF NA TRBV6-1 NA TRBJ2-5
TGTGCCACCAGCAGGTTTGGTAGCGGGGGCCACAATGAGCAGTTCTTC CATSRFGSGGHNEQFF few TRBV15 TRBD2 TRBJ2-1
TGCGCCAGCAGCTTGGACCCGGCGGGGGCTTCCTACAATGAGCAGTTCTTC CASSLDPAGASYNEQFF few TRBV5-1 NA TRBJ2-1
TGTGCCAGCAGCTTTAACAGGGATGAGGAGACCCAGTACTTC CASSFNRDEETQYF many TRBV7-9 NA TRBJ2-5
TGTGCCAGCAGTGCCGCTACGGACGGCTATGGCTACACCTTC CASSAATDGYGYTF few TRBV6-4 NA TRBJ1-2
TGTGCCAGCAGTGACAGGTGGTCGGCTGAAGCTTTCTTT CASSDRWSAEAFF few TRBV12-3/TRBV12-4 NA TRBJ1-1
TGCTGTGTCTGGGGGGGCCCCACGGGCTCCTACAATGAGCAGTTCTTC CCVWGGPTGSYNEQFF NA TRBV20-1 NA TRBJ2-1
TGTGCCAGCAGGACGTCGGGGGCTAGCACAGATACGCAGTATTTT CASRTSGASTDTQYF NA TRBV7-2 NA TRBJ2-3
TGCAGCGTTGAAAAGGGCACAGATACGCAGTATTTT CSVEKGTDTQYF NA TRBV29-1 NA TRBJ2-3
TGTGCCAGCAGCTTGCCGACTAGTCACCAAGAGACCCAGTACTTC CASSLPTSHQETQYF many TRBV11-2 NA TRBJ2-5
TGTGCCAGTAGTTTTGGACTAGCGGTTGAGCAGTTCTTC CASSFGLAVEQFF few TRBV19 TRBD2 TRBJ2-1
TGTGCCAGCGGCCTGGGACTTACCTACGAGCAGTACTTC CASGLGLTYEQYF NA TRBV25-1 NA TRBJ2-7
TGCAGTGCTATGGGACTAGCGGGAGGGCCGGGCTCCTACAATGAGCAGTTCTTC CSAMGLAGGPGSYNEQFF NA TRBV20-1 TRBD2 TRBJ2-1
TGTGCCAGCAGTTTTTCTTTAGGGGTCGATTCACCCCTCCACTTT CASSFSLGVDSPLHF NA TRBV28 NA TRBJ1-6
TGTGCCAGCAGCTTAGGGGGCTCGCGGGGAAACACCATATATTTT CASSLGGSRGNTIYF few TRBV6-5 TRBD1 TRBJ1-3
TGCAGTGCTAGAGATAATGCTGAGCAGTACTTC CSARDNAEQYF few TRBV20-1 NA TRBJ2-7
TGCGCCAGCAGCTTGGATATAGGGGACTATGGCTACACCTTC CASSLDIGDYGYTF NA TRBV5-1 NA TRBJ1-2
TGTGCCAGCAGACCGGGACTAGCGGGGCCTGGGGAGCAGTTCTTC CASRPGLAGPGEQFF many TRBV7-2 TRBD2 TRBJ2-1
TGCGCCAGCAGCCAGACTAGCGGGTGGGCTACAGATACGCAGTATTTT CASSQTSGWATDTQYF NA TRBV4-2 TRBD2 TRBJ2-3
TGTGCCACCAGTGTGGGCGGGGTTCCCGATACGCAGTATTTT CATSVGGVPDTQYF few TRBV24-1 NA TRBJ2-3
TGTGCCAGCTCACCACCGGTAGGAGGGACTGGAAACACCATATATTTT CASSPPVGGTGNTIYF NA TRBV18 NA TRBJ1-3
TGTGCCAGCAGCCCCCGGACAGGTTTCTACGAGCAGTACTTC CASSPRTGFYEQYF many TRBV12-3/TRBV12-4 TRBD1 TRBJ2-7
TGTGCCAGCAGTAGCGGACTAGATACGCAGTATTTT CASSSGLDTQYF many TRBV12-3/TRBV12-4 NA TRBJ2-3
TGTGCCAGCACGCGAGCTAGCGGGAGCTACAATGAGCAGTTCTTC CASTRASGSYNEQFF many TRBV6-1 TRBD2 TRBJ2-1
TGTGCCACCAGTGAGGGGACAGACAATGAGCAGTTCTTC CATSEGTDNEQFF few TRBV24-1 TRBD1 TRBJ2-1
TGCAGTGCTTCGGACTCCCACGAGTTGAATGAGCAGTTCTTC CSASDSHELNEQFF many TRBV20-1 NA TRBJ2-1
TGTGCCAGCAGTTATAACAGCAATGAGCAGTTCTTC CASSYNSNEQFF many TRBV27 NA TRBJ2-1
TGTGCCAGCAGAAACGGCTGGACCACTGAAGCTTTCTTT CASRNGWTTEAFF NA TRBV27 NA TRBJ1-1
TGTGCCAGCAGCCAAGTAATCCTAGCGGGCTCCTACAATGAGCAGTTCTTC CASSQVILAGSYNEQFF few TRBV3-1 TRBD2 TRBJ2-1
TGTGCCAGCAGCTCGCCCCGGGGATCCTACGAGCAGTACTTC CASSSPRGSYEQYF many TRBV7-9 NA TRBJ2-7
TGTGCCAGCAGCTTAGGGGGGAGGGTTGGCAATCAGCCCCAGCATTTT CASSLGGRVGNQPQHF NA TRBV7-2 NA TRBJ1-5
TGCGCCAGCAGCCACAAGCCTTATCCGGGACTAGCGGGAGGGCCTGACACCGGGGAGCTGTTTTTT CASSHKPYPGLAGGPDTGELFF few TRBV4-1 TRBD2 TRBJ2-2
TGCGCCAGCAGCCAAGGGCGAGCGACTGAAGCTTTCTTT CASSQGRATEAFF NA TRBV4-1 NA TRBJ1-1
TGCAGTGCTAGAGACGGGAGGGCCTACGAGCAGTACTTC CSARDGRAYEQYF once TRBV20-1 TRBD2 TRBJ2-7
TGCGCCAGCAGCTTGGAGGGTCTCAAGAACACTGAAGCTTTCTTT CASSLEGLKNTEAFF NA TRBV5-1 NA TRBJ1-1
TGTGCCACCGCTGACGCAGACAATGAGCAGTTCTTC CATADADNEQFF few TRBV10-3 NA TRBJ2-1
TGTGCCAGCAGTAAAGGCGGACAGCTCCAAGAGACCCAGTACTTC CASSKGGQLQETQYF few TRBV27 NA TRBJ2-5
TGTGCCAGCAGCCCCCTACGTAGGGGACCCCTCTACGAGCAGTACTTC CASSPLRRGPLYEQYF few TRBV14 NA TRBJ2-7
TGCAGCGTTGAAGATCTTCAAGGGACTAGCGGGAGGGCTGTCACAGATACGCAGTATTTT CSVEDLQGTSGRAVTDTQYF NA TRBV29-1 TRBD2 TRBJ2-3
TGCGCCAGCAGCCAAGATGAACTAAGCTCCTACGAGCAGTACTTC CASSQDELSSYEQYF medium-sized TRBV4-1 NA TRBJ2-7